This T cell receptor (beta chain) was retrieved from a study of T cell responses to AZD1222 COVID-19 vaccine. Study results and caveats: A mostly white British donor set with more females was recruited, and clonal diversity was possibly underestimated.

V gave up 4 bases and J gave up 5 bases, with 11 bases separating them. The CDR3 is 13 amino acids. Looked up from germline, CDR1 is MNHEY and CDR2 is SVGAGI. Here immunoSEQ multiplex PCR was the method, and the copy in TCRdb shows in-frame clones only, minus some. The data show 130,000 or so clones, 91% seen once. With respect to this clone: Its antigen is not known.

Timing groups of about 4 and about 12 weeks for second doses were pooled. The chain uses TRBV6-5 and TRBJ1-2; D may be TRBD1 (6 bases). This receptor was identified in an adult who received the AZD1222 COVID-19 vaccine. The specimen comprised peripheral blood, sampled 28 days after the second AZD1222 dose. The CDR3: CASSSGQRYGYTF. Here the CDR3 DNA reads TGTGCCAGCAGTTCAGGACAGAGATATGGCTACACCTTC.